This is a list of T cell receptor beta chains from one sample in a study of regulatory and conventional T cells in RAG deficiency. Some clones are missing from TCRdb's copy, which holds only in-frame ones; the method was immunoSEQ multiplex PCR. The repertoire consists of roughly 7,100 clones, with more than 75% occurring once and the leading ten covering roughly 1.4%. The data also belong to a second study, concerning regulatory T cells.

The source material was CD127- CD25+ CD4+ Tregs sorted from blood. All receptors derive from a human donor in good health. Each CDR3 is given with its conserved first and last residue. Fields, in order: D gene, clone size, V gene, J gene, CDR3 protein, CDR3 DNA. A D gene is named only where the DNA matches it firmly. Not every row has a clone size; where given, it reads once, few, many or a size class.

-,-,TRBV5-1,TRBJ2-3,CASSLGRALTDTQYF,TGCGCCAGCAGCTTGGGGCGGGCCCTCACAGATACGCAGTATTTT
-,-,TRBV5-7,TRBJ1-2,CASSSPGGRVKSGYTF,TGTGCCAGCAGCTCCCCGGGGGGGCGGGTTAAGTCAGGCTACACCTTC
TRBD1,-,TRBV19,TRBJ2-7,CASSIRDRVYEQYF,TGTGCCAGTAGTATCCGGGACAGGGTCTACGAGCAGTACTTC
-,-,TRBV6-4,TRBJ2-6,CASSPRQAGVNVLTF,TGTGCCAGCAGTCCCAGACAGGCCGGGGTCAACGTCCTGACTTTC
TRBD1,-,TRBV30,TRBJ2-6,CAWSEGTGNRHSGANVLTF,TGTGCCTGGAGTGAAGGGACAGGGAATCGACACTCTGGGGCCAACGTCCTGACTTTC
TRBD2,-,TRBV6-6,TRBJ2-7,CASLGTTGSYEQYF,TGTGCCAGTCTAGGGACTACCGGCTCCTACGAGCAGTACTTC
-,-,TRBV6-5,TRBJ1-2,CASSYSSPGGNGYTF,TGTGCCAGCAGTTACTCGAGTCCCGGGGGGAATGGCTACACCTTC
TRBD2,-,TRBV5-1,TRBJ2-1,CASGGLAGNEQFF,TGCGCCTCAGGAGGGCTAGCGGGCAATGAGCAGTTCTTC
-,-,TRBV5-1,TRBJ2-3,CASSLGGGWADTQYF,TGCGCCAGCAGCTTGGGGGGGGGCTGGGCAGATACGCAGTATTTT
-,-,TRBV5-1,TRBJ1-1,CATSGGTEAFF,TGCGCCACCAGTGGGGGGACTGAAGCTTTCTTT
TRBD1,-,TRBV29-1,TRBJ1-2,CSVGGNEGSGGSYGYTF,TGCAGCGTTGGAGGGAACGAGGGCTCAGGGGGCTCCTATGGCTACACCTTC
TRBD1,-,TRBV6-5,TRBJ2-7,CASSYTSGGSYEQYF,TGTGCCAGCAGTTACACGTCAGGGGGCTCCTACGAGCAGTACTTC
TRBD1,-,TRBV5-1,TRBJ1-3,CASSDGQGSHSGNTIYF,TGCGCCAGCAGCGATGGACAGGGGTCCCACTCTGGAAACACCATATATTTT
-,once,TRBV4-2,TRBJ1-1,CASSQDGSGNTEAFF,TGTGCCAGCAGCCAAGACGGGTCGGGGAACACTGAAGCTTTCTTT
-,-,TRBV11-2,TRBJ2-7,CASSPRYEQYF,TGTGCCAGCAGCCCTCGGTACGAGCAGTACTTC
-,-,TRBV6-6,TRBJ1-1,CACRPIRNTEAFF,TGTGCCTGCAGGCCTATTCGGAACACTGAAGCTTTCTTT
TRBD2,-,TRBV29-1,TRBJ2-1,CSVEVLAGGKQFF,TGCAGCGTTGAGGTTCTAGCGGGGGGTAAGCAGTTCTTC
TRBD1,few,TRBV19,TRBJ1-1,CASSEGQGLSMDTEAFF,TGTGCCAGTAGTGAAGGACAGGGCCTATCTATGGACACTGAAGCTTTCTTT
TRBD2,-,TRBV6-5,TRBJ2-5,CASSYSGGRRETQYF,TGTGCCAGCAGTTACTCGGGGGGGAGGCGAGAGACCCAGTACTTC
-,-,TRBV13,TRBJ2-6,CASSLTGGVTGANVLTF,TGTGCCAGCTCTCTTACGGGGGGCGTAACTGGGGCCAACGTCCTGACTTTC
TRBD2,-,TRBV5-1,TRBJ2-1,CASSLNPSGGDEQFF,TGCGCCAGCAGCTTGAATCCTAGCGGGGGAGATGAGCAGTTCTTC
-,once,TRBV30,TRBJ1-5,CAWSVSRRAPEPQHF,TGTGCCTGGAGTGTTTCCAGGCGGGCGCCCGAGCCCCAGCATTTT
-,-,TRBV4-3,TRBJ1-5,CASSQELRFSNQPQHF,TGCGCCAGCAGCCAAGAATTGAGATTTAGCAATCAGCCCCAGCATTTT
TRBD1,once,TRBV5-6,TRBJ1-5,CASSMTGSSNQPQHF,TGTGCCAGCAGCATGACAGGGAGTAGCAATCAGCCCCAGCATTTT
-,-,TRBV13,TRBJ1-2,CASSLGYNNYGYTF,TGTGCCAGCAGCTTAGGGTACAACAACTATGGCTACACCTTC
TRBD2,-,TRBV7-2,TRBJ2-7,CASSLRTGGTYEQYF,TGTGCCAGCAGCTTAAGGACGGGGGGGACCTACGAGCAGTACTTC
-,-,TRBV7-7,TRBJ1-4,CASAEGLSTNEKLFF,TGTGCCAGCGCTGAAGGACTTTCAACTAATGAAAAACTGTTTTTT
-,-,TRBV5-1,TRBJ2-7,CASREGRYEQYF,TGCGCCAGCAGGGAGGGCCGCTACGAGCAGTACTTC
-,-,TRBV7-2,TRBJ1-5,CASSSLGGDQPQHF,TGTGCCAGCAGCTCCCTGGGGGGGGATCAGCCCCAGCATTTT
-,-,TRBV5-4,TRBJ2-7,CASSSPAAGRREQYF,TGTGCCAGCAGCTCTCCCGCGGCAGGGAGGAGGGAGCAGTACTTC
TRBD1,-,TRBV9,TRBJ1-2,CASSPWTGEDYGYTF,TGTGCCAGCAGCCCCTGGACAGGGGAGGACTATGGCTACACCTTC
-,-,TRBV6-1,TRBJ1-1,CASIRGVNTEAFF,TGTGCCAGCATCCGGGGGGTGAACACTGAAGCTTTCTTT
-,-,TRBV6-5,TRBJ1-2,CASTYLTQGGGGYTF,TGTGCCAGCACCTACCTGACCCAGGGCGGGGGTGGCTACACCTTC
-,-,TRBV19,TRBJ2-3,CASSSTRGSTDTQYF,TGTGCCAGTAGTTCCACCCGCGGGTCCACAGATACGCAGTATTTT
-,-,TRBV15,TRBJ1-2,CATSSRGEDYGYTF,TGTGCCACCAGCAGCCGGGGGGAAGACTATGGCTACACCTTC
-,-,TRBV6-1,TRBJ1-1,CASTISTEAFF,TGTGCCAGCACCATCAGTACTGAAGCTTTCTTT
-,-,TRBV5-1,TRBJ2-1,CASRSVAEGLFF,TGCGCCAGCAGGTCGGTAGCGGAAGGGTTATTCTTC
-,-,TRBV5-1,TRBJ2-3,CASSSDPTGVYTDTQYF,TGCGCCAGCAGCTCCGACCCGACCGGAGTCTACACAGATACGCAGTATTTT
-,once,TRBV5-4,TRBJ1-6,CASSLIFNSPLHF,TGTGCCAGCAGCTTGATCTTTAATTCACCCCTCCACTTT
-,-,TRBV27,TRBJ1-4,CATAVMTSTNEKLFF,TGTGCCACCGCGGTTATGACCTCAACTAATGAAAAACTGTTTTTT
-,-,TRBV7-7,TRBJ1-3,CASSLDGEGNTIYF,TGTGCCAGCAGCTTAGACGGGGAAGGAAACACCATATATTTT
TRBD1,-,TRBV2,TRBJ2-1,CASRDRGNHEQFF,TGTGCCAGCAGGGACAGGGGGAACCATGAGCAGTTCTTC
TRBD1,-,TRBV7-2,TRBJ2-7,CASSLAGQGTYEQYF,TGTGCCAGCAGCTTAGCAGGACAGGGGACCTACGAGCAGTACTTC
TRBD1,-,TRBV5-1,TRBJ1-4,CASSLQGQGNEKLFF,TGCGCCAGCAGCTTGCAGGGACAGGGTAATGAAAAACTGTTTTTT
-,-,TRBV7-8,TRBJ2-1,CASSRLTDEQFF,TGTGCCAGCAGCCGACTAACGGATGAGCAGTTCTTC
-,-,TRBV5-6,TRBJ2-7,CASSMGQGDEQYF,TGTGCCAGCAGCATGGGCCAGGGTGACGAGCAGTACTTC
TRBD2,-,TRBV6-4,TRBJ2-3,CASSTSGGSDTQYF,TGTGCCAGCAGTACTAGCGGGGGGTCAGATACGCAGTATTTT
TRBD1,-,TRBV5-1,TRBJ2-1,CASSLVRGRMNEQFF,TGCGCCAGCAGCTTGGTGAGGGGGCGCATGAATGAGCAGTTCTTC
TRBD1,-,TRBV6-1,TRBJ1-1,CASSEPGQGLEAFF,TGTGCCAGCAGTGAACCGGGACAGGGGCTCGAAGCTTTCTTT
TRBD1,-,TRBV6-1,TRBJ1-5,CASSDLRTGGQPQHF,TGTGCCAGCAGTGACTTGCGGACAGGGGGTCAGCCCCAGCATTTT
-,-,TRBV5-4,TRBJ2-5,CASSLNGGRETQYF,TGTGCCAGCAGCCTAAACGGGGGTCGCGAGACCCAGTACTTC
TRBD2,-,TRBV7-8,TRBJ2-7,CATTPGLGKEQYF,TGTGCCACCACACCGGGACTAGGCAAAGAGCAGTACTTC
-,-,TRBV5-1,TRBJ2-2,CASSPGPWGGNTGELFF,TGCGCCAGCAGCCCAGGGCCGTGGGGCGGGAACACCGGGGAGCTGTTTTTT
-,-,TRBV7-2,TRBJ2-2,CASSKRTSRTGELFF,TGTGCCAGCAGCAAGAGGACTTCTCGCACCGGGGAGCTGTTTTTT
-,-,TRBV9,TRBJ1-2,CASSVAAVGAALYGYTF,TGTGCCAGCAGCGTAGCTGCAGTAGGGGCCGCTTTGTATGGCTACACCTTC
-,-,TRBV7-6,TRBJ1-5,CASSSGLEGNQPQHF,TGTGCCAGCAGCTCTGGGTTGGAGGGTAATCAGCCCCAGCATTTT
-,once,TRBV7-9,TRBJ1-3,CASSPLGGASGNTIYF,TGTGCCAGCAGCCCCCTGGGCGGGGCCTCTGGAAACACCATATATTTT